This T cell receptor beta chain originates from a study of control samples from healthy donors and cancer patients. The method was immunoSEQ multiplex PCR; TCRdb's version includes in-frame clones alone and lacks a portion of them. The table shows under 150,000 clones, with roughly 91% occurring only once. Deletions cut 3 bases from V and 0 bases from J, with 12 bases between. CDR3 length: 16 residues. Per the germline V gene, CDR1 is ENHRY and CDR2 is SYGVKD. The rearrangement uses TRBV10-3 and TRBJ2-4; a weak D match, TRBD1 (6 bases). The origin of this receptor is a man aged 45-65 years with head and neck cancer. Sequencing was carried out using PBMCs. The CDR3 DNA sequence: TGTGCCATCAGTGACTCGGGACACCTAGCCAAAAACATTCAGTACTTC. Translated, it gives CAISDSGHLAKNIQYF.